This paragraph reports one T cell receptor (beta chain). The data were obtained in a study of T cells expressing NK-cell markers. The CDR3 extends over 15 amino acids. Per the germline V gene, CDR1 is SGDLS and CDR2 is YYNGEE. Using the 5' RACE reads, TCRdb records one entry per CDR3 protein without DNA. This table holds approximately 550,000 distinct CDR3 sequences. The chain links TRBV9 to TRBJ2-1; lacking DNA, the TRBD1 call made by TCRdb goes unchecked. Sample: blood T cells: a sorted CD56 or NKG2C T cell subset, CD4+ or CD8+ T cells, or bulk PBMC T cells (not recorded which). The sequence came from a man aged 18 to 29 in good health. CDR3 region: CASSRQGSTYNEQFF.